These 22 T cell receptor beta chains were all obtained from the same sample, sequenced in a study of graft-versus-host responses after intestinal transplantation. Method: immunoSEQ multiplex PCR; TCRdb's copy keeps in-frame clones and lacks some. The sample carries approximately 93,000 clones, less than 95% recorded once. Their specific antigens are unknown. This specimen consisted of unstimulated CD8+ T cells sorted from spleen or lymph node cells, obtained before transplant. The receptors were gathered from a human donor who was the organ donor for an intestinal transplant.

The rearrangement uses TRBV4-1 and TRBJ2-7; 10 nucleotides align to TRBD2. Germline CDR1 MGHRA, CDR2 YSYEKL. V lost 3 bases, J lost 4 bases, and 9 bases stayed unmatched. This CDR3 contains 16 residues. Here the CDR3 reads CASSQTGTSEGYEQYF. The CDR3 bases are TGCGCCAGCAGCCAGACCGGGACTAGCGAGGGATACGAGCAGTACTTC.

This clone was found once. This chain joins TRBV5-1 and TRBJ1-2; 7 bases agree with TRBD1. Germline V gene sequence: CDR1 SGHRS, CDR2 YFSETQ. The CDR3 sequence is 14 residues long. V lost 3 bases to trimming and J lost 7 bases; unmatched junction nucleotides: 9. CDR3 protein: CASSSFRGRSGYTF. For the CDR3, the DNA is TGCGCCAGCAGCTCTTTCAGGGGGAGATCTGGCTACACCTTC.

CDR3 amino acids: CASSLALASYEQYF. CDR3 DNA: TGCGCCAGCAGCCTGGCGCTAGCGTCCTACGAGCAGTACTTC. V gene TRBV4-1 combines with J gene TRBJ2-7, with a possible D match to TRBD2 (6 bases). CDR1 and CDR2 (germline): MGHRA, YSYEKL. This CDR3 has 14 residues. Trimming cost V 4 bases and J 1 base, with 11 bases left between them.

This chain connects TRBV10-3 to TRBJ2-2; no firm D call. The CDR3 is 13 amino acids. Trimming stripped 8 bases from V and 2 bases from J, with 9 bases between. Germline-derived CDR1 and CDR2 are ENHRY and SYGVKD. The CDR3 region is CAIFVVNTGELFF. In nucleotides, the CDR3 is TGTGCCATCTTCGTAGTTAACACCGGGGAGCTGTTTTTT.

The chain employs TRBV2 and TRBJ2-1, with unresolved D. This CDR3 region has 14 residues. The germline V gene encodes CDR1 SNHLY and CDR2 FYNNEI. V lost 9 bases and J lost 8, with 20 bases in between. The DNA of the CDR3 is TGTGCCAGTAATTCTGTCGGGTCGTTGGATGAGCAGTTCTTC. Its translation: CASNSVGSLDEQFF.

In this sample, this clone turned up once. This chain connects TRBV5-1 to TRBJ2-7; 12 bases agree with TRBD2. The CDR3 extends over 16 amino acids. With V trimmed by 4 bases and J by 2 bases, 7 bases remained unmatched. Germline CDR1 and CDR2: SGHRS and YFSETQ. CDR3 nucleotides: TGCGCCAGCAGCGAACCGACTAGCGGGAGCGCCTACGAGCAGTACTTC. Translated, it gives CASSEPTSGSAYEQYF.

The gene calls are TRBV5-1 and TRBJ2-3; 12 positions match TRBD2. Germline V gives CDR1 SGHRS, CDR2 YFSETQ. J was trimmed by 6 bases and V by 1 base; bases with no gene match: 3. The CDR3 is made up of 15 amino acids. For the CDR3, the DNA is TGCGCCAGCAGCTTGCGAGGACTAGCGGGGGATACGCAGTATTTT. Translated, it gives CASSLRGLAGDTQYF. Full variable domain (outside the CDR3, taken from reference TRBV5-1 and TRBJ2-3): KAGVTQTPRYLIKTRGQQVTLSCSPISGHRSVSWYQQTPGQGLQFLFEYFSETQRNKGNFPGRFSGRQFSNSRSEMNVSTLELGDSALYLCASSLRGLAGDTQYFGPGTRLTVL.

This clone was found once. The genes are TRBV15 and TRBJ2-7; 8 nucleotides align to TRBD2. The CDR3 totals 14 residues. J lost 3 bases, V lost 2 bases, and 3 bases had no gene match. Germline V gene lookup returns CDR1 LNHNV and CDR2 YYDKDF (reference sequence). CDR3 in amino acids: CATSRRREDYEQYF. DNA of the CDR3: TGTGCCACCAGCAGAAGGCGGGAGGACTACGAGCAGTACTTC.

The CDR3 spells CASSQVQGSYNSPLHF. CDR3 coding DNA: TGCGCCAGCAGCCAGGTACAGGGGTCCTATAATTCACCCCTCCACTTT. The chain uses TRBV4-1 and TRBJ1-6, with 7 bases that match TRBD1. This CDR3 contains 16 residues. The V gene's germline CDR1 is MGHRA and CDR2 YSYEKL. Losses at the gene ends were 3 bases for V and 1 base for J; bases not matched to a gene: 3.

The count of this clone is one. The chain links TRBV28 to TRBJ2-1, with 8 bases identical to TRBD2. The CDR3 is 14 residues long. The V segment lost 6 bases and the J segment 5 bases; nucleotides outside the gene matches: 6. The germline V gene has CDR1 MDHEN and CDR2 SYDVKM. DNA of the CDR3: TGTGCCAGCAGCTATCGGGAGGGGAACAATGAGCAGTTCTTC. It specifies CASSYREGNNEQFF.

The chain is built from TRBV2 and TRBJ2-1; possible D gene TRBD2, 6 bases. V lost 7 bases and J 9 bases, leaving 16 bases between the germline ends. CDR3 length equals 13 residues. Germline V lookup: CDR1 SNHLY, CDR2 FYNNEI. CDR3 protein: CASIAGGVLEQFF. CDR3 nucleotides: TGTGCCAGCATTGCTGGCGGGGTTCTTGAGCAGTTCTTC.

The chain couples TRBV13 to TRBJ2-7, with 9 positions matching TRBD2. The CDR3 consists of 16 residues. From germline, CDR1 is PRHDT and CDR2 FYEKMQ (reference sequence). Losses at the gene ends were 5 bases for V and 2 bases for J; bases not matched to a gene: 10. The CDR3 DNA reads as TGTGCCAGCAGCCGCAGCCGTCTAGCGGGGACCTACGAGCAGTACTTC. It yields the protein CASSRSRLAGTYEQYF.

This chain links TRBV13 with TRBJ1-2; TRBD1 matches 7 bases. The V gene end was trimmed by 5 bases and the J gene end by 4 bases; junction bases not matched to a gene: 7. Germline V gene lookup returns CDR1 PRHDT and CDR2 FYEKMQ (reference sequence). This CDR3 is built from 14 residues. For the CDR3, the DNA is TGTGCCAGCAGCGAGGACAGGAAACGCTATGGCTACACCTTC. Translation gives CASSEDRKRYGYTF.

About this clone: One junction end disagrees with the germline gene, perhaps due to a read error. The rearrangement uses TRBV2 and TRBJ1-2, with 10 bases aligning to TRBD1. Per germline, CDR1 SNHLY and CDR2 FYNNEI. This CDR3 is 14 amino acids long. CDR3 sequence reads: CASSSTGGAGGCTF. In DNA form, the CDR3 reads TGTGCCAGCAGTTCGACAGGGGGCGCGGGGGGCTGCACCTTC.

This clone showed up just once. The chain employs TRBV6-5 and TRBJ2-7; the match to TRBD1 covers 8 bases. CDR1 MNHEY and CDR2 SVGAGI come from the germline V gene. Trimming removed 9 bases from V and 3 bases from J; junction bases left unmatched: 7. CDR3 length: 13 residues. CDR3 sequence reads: CASGTGLFYEQYF. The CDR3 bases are TGTGCCAGTGGGACAGGCCTATTCTACGAGCAGTACTTC.

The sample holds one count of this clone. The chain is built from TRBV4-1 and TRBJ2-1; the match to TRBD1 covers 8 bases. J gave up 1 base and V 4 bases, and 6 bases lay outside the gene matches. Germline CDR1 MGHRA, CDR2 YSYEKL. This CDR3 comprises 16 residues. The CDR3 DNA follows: TGCGCCAGCAGCCCTGGGACAGGTTTTTCCTACAATGAGCAGTTCTTC. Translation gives CASSPGTGFSYNEQFF.

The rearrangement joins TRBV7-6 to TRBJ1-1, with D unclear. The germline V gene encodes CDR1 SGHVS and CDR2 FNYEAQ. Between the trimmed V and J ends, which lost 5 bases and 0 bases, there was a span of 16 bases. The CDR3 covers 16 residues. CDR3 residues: CASSPKAYSLNTEAFF. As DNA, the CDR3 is TGTGCCAGCAGCCCCAAGGCGTACAGCCTGAACACTGAAGCTTTCTTT.

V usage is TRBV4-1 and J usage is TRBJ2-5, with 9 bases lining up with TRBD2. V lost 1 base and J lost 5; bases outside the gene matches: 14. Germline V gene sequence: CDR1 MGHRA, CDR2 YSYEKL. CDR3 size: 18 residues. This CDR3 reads CASSQGGLREGPFETQYF. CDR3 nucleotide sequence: TGCGCCAGCAGCCAAGGTGGGCTGCGGGAGGGCCCGTTTGAGACCCAGTACTTC.

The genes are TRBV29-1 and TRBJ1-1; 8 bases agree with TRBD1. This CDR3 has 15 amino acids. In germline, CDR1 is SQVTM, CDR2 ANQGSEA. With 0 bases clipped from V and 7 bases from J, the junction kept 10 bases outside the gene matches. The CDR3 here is CSVEDRKTGVFEAFF. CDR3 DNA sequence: TGCAGCGTTGAAGATCGTAAGACAGGGGTCTTTGAAGCTTTCTTT.

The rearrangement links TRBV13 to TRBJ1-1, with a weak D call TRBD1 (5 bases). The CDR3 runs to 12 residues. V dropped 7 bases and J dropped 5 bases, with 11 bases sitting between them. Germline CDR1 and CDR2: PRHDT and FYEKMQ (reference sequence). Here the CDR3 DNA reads TGTGCCAGCATGGGGGGTGGGACTGAAGCTTTCTTT. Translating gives CASMGGGTEAFF.

The CDR3: CASSLDNRSSGNTIYF. The DNA for the CDR3 is TGTGCCAGCAGCTTAGATAACAGGAGCTCTGGAAACACCATATATTTT. This sequence joins TRBV11-2 and TRBJ1-3; D is possibly TRBD1 (5 bases). This CDR3 contains 16 residues. Between the trimmed V and J ends, which lost 0 bases and 0 bases, there was a span of 9 bases. Germline CDR1 and CDR2: SGHAT and FQNNGV.

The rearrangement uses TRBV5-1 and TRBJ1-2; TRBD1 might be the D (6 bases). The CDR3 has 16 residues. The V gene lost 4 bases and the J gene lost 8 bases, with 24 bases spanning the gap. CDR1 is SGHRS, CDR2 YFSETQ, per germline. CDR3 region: CASSLLSGGGELGYTF. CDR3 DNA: TGCGCCAGCAGCCTATTGTCGGGGGGCGGCGAGCTCGGCTACACCTTC.